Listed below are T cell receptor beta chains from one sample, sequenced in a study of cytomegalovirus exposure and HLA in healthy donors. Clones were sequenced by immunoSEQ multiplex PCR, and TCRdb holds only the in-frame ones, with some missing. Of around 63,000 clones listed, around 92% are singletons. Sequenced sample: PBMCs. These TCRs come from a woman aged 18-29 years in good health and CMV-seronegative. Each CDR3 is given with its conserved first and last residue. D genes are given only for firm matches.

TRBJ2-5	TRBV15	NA	CATSRDLGRGETQYF	TGTGCCACCAGCAGAGACCTGGGGCGGGGAGAGACCCAGTACTTC
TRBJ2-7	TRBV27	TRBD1	CASSLTGGSYEQYF	TGTGCCAGCAGTTTAACAGGGGGCTCCTACGAGCAGTACTTC
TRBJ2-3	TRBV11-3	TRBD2	CASSRRGAVTDTQYF	TGTGCCAGCTCTAGGCGGGGGGCGGTCACAGATACGCAGTATTTT
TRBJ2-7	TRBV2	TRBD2	CASSPGLAGPPRKYF	TGTGCCAGCAGTCCGGGACTAGCGGGGCCCCCTAGAAAGTACTTC
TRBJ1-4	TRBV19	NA	CASSDRWRNEKLFF	TGTGCCAGTAGCGACAGGTGGCGTAATGAAAAACTGTTTTTT
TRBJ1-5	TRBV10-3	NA	CAISAEGNQPQHF	TGTGCCATCAGTGCGGAGGGCAATCAGCCCCAGCATTTT
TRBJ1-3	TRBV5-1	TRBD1	CASSLGDRGSGNTIYF	TGCGCCAGCAGCTTAGGAGACAGGGGATCTGGAAACACCATATATTTT
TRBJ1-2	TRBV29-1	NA	CSVELGHGYTF	TGCAGCGTTGAACTGGGGCATGGCTACACCTTC
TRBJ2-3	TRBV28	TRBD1	CASSTRTGGTDTQYF	TGTGCCAGCAGTACCCGGACAGGGGGCACAGATACGCAGTATTTT
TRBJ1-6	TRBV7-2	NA	CASSFSQGNSPLHF	TGTGCCAGCAGCTTTTCGCAGGGGAATTCACCCCTCCACTTT
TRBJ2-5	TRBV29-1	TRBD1	CSVVQGAGETQYF	TGCAGCGTAGTACAGGGGGCCGGGGAGACCCAGTACTTC
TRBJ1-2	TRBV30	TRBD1	CAWSSQGRHGYTF	TGTGCCTGGAGCTCACAGGGGCGTCATGGCTACACCTTC
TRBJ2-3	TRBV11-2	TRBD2	CASSLAASGTWDTQYF	TGTGCCAGCAGCTTAGCGGCTAGCGGGACATGGGATACGCAGTATTTT
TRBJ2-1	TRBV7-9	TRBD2	CASSWSGGTYNEQFF	TGTGCCAGCAGCTGGAGCGGGGGGACCTATAATGAGCAGTTCTTC
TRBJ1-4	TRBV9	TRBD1	CASSSPDRGREKLFF	TGTGCCAGCAGCTCCCCGGACAGGGGCAGGGAAAAACTGTTTTTT
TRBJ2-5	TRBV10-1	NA	CASSSDSRETQYF	TGCGCCAGCAGTTCGGACAGTCGGGAGACCCAGTACTTC
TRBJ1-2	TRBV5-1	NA	CASSLGDRHSSFFNYGYTF	TGCGCCAGCAGCTTGGGGGATCGACACTCTAGCTTCTTCAACTATGGCTACACCTTC